These 19 T cell receptor beta chains were all obtained from the same sample, sequenced in a study of tumor-infiltrating lymphocytes in primary liver carcinoma. The investigators made TCR beta cDNA from around 530 ng total RNA, using a constant-region primer. Slightly modified ARM-PCR with three nested multiplex PCR rounds yielded TCR beta libraries. The two initial PCR rounds, roughly 9 cycles each, used TRBV1-TRBV30 forward and C-beta reverse primers. MiXCR, applied by TCRdb to the multiplex PCR reads, yields one record per CDR3 protein. The sample shows about 180,000 distinct CDR3 sequences, around 60% of them seen only once. Unsorted whole blood served as the source of blood RNA, and germline DNA was extracted as well. Sequenced: peripheral blood. Every receptor here comes from a man aged 35-49 years with primary liver carcinoma and hepatitis B virus infection.

Concerning this clonotype: This could be a read error, since a much larger clone is one nucleotide away. The chain employs TRBV11-2 and TRBJ2-2, with D possibly matching TRBD2 (7 bases). The CDR3 totals 16 residues. Looked up from germline, CDR1 is SGHAT and CDR2 is FQNNGV. The CDR3 region is CASSPGGAGNTRELFF. The CDR3 DNA is TGTGCCAGCAGCCCGGGGGGCGCGGGGAACACCAGGGAGCTGTTTTTT.

This clonotype was detected only once. With a much larger clone just one base away, this may be a read error. The chain links TRBV11-1 to TRBJ2-3; D not resolved. In germline, CDR1 is SGHAT, CDR2 FQDESV (reference sequence). The CDR3 totals 14 residues. Between the trimmed V and J ends, which lost 9 bases and 3 bases, there was a span of 16 bases. CDR3 amino acids: CARSAGFGTDTQYF. The DNA for the CDR3 is TGTGCCAGAAGCGCCGGTTTCGGTACAGATACGCAGTATTTT.

This rearrangement joins TRBV14 to TRBJ2-3; no clear D gene. The DNA end favors TRBJ1-5, so the J call may be wrong. The CDR3 consists of 11 residues. The germline gives CDR1 SGHDN, CDR2 FVKESK. CDR3 loop: CASSQGPTQHF. For the CDR3, the DNA is TGTGCCAGCAGCCAAGGGCCAACGCAGCATTTT.

CDR3 loop: CASSQERYYEQYF. The DNA of the CDR3 is TGTGCCAGCAGCCAGGAACGGTACTACGAGCAGTACTTC. The chain combines TRBV14 with TRBJ2-7; D not resolved. V was cut by 3 bases and J by 3 bases, with 9 bases left in between. Looked up from germline, CDR1 is SGHDN and CDR2 is FVKESK. The CDR3 extends over 13 amino acids.

This clonotype showed up many times. The chain joins TRBV11-2 to TRBJ2-1; 9 nucleotides agree with TRBD1. The CDR3 extends over 15 amino acids. The V gene's germline CDR1 is SGHAT and CDR2 FQNNGV. V was clipped by 6 bases and J by 4 bases; unmatched bases: 7. The CDR3 coding sequence is TGTGCCAGCAGTCCACTACAGGGGGCGTACAATGAGCAGTTCTTC. Encoded protein: CASSPLQGAYNEQFF.

The chain carries TRBV30 and TRBJ2-7; D is unresolved. CDR3 length equals 13 residues. Germline loops: CDR1 GTSNPN, CDR2 SVGIG (reference sequence). Trimming left V 4 bases short and J 2 bases short, with 12 bases between. CDR3 coding DNA: TGTGCCTGGAACCGGGCCCAGGCCTACGAGCAGTACTTC. Translation gives CAWNRAQAYEQYF.

As concerns this clonotype: The junction shows a germline mismatch at one end, possibly a read error. The V call is TRBV6-5, the J call TRBJ2-3; D call uncertain. The V gene's germline CDR1 is MNHEY and CDR2 SVGAGI. This CDR3 comprises 15 residues. The CDR3 protein is CASSHSGRSTDTQYF. The DNA of the CDR3 is TGTGCCAGCAGTCACTCCGGACGGAGCACAGATACGCAGTATTTT.

As regards this clonotype: A read error may produce the germline difference seen at one junction end. The chain is built from TRBV7-9 and TRBJ1-1, with D maybe TRBD1 (5 bases). CDR3 length: 17 residues. Germline CDR1 SEHNR, CDR2 FQNEAQ (reference sequence). In DNA, the CDR3 is TGTGCTAGCAGGGAGACCCTAAGGGGCCGGATGGACACTGAAGCTTTCTTT. Its protein is CASRETLRGRMDTEAFF.

Regarding this clonotype: A read error may account for a junction end that differs from germline. For the CDR3, the DNA is TGTGTCAGCATCCTCGGAGAGACCTACGAGCAGTACTTC. This gives the protein CVSILGETYEQYF. The chain is built from TRBV11-3 and TRBJ2-7; no definite D call. The CDR3 consists of 13 residues. CDR1 SGHNT and CDR2 YENEEA come from the germline V gene.

A few counts support this clonotype. The chain is built from TRBV29-1 and TRBJ2-5, with unresolved D. The CDR3 loop spans 13 amino acids. Germline CDR1 SQVTM, CDR2 ANQGSEA. The V end lost 3 bases, the J end lost 0 bases, and 8 bases lay between the germline ends. The CDR3 loop reads CSVDISYQETQYF. As DNA, the CDR3 is TGCAGCGTTGATATCTCTTACCAAGAGACCCAGTACTTC.

This clonotype was recorded at least ten times. The V call is TRBV29-1, the J call TRBJ1-1; possibly TRBD1 for D (6 bases). Between the trimmed V and J ends, which lost 6 bases and 0 bases, there was a span of 11 bases. The CDR3 consists of 13 residues. The germline V gene encodes CDR1 SQVTM and CDR2 ANQGSEA. The CDR3 loop reads CSVEDSVNTEAFF. Here the CDR3 DNA reads TGCAGCGTGGAGGACAGCGTGAACACTGAAGCTTTCTTT. The variable domain in full, with the rest retrieved from reference TRBV29-1 and TRBJ1-1, is SAVISQKPSRDICQRGTSLTIQCQVDSQVTMMFWYRQQPGQSLTLIATANQGSEATYESGFVIDKFPISRPNLTFSTLTVSNMSPEDSSIYLCSVEDSVNTEAFFGQGTRLTVV.

To note about this clonotype: The junction departs from germline at one end; a sequencing error may be responsible. The chain combines TRBV6-1 with TRBJ2-3; D ambiguous. There are 10 residues in the CDR3. Germline CDR1 and CDR2: MNHNS and SASEGT. CDR3 in DNA: TGTGCCAGCAATACAGTTACGCAGTATTTT. Translating gives CASNTVTQYF.

Details on this clonotype: Sequence at one end of the junction differs from germline and may be a read error. This rearrangement joins TRBV11-2 to TRBJ2-7; no clear D. Looked up from germline, CDR1 is SGHAT and CDR2 is FQNNGV. The CDR3 loop spans 14 amino acids. CDR3 in amino acids: CACSSTDGAYYQYF. The CDR3 bases are TGTGCCTGCAGCTCAACCGACGGAGCCTACTATCAGTACTTC.

This clonotype has ten or more counts. V gene TRBV11-2 combines with J gene TRBJ2-3, with TRBD2 matching 7 bases. V lost 4 bases and J lost 0; bases outside the gene matches: 7. CDR1 SGHAT and CDR2 FQNNGV come from the germline V gene. This CDR3 has 16 amino acids. CDR3 protein: CASSSKTSSSTDTQYF. The CDR3 bases are TGTGCCAGCAGCTCCAAGACTAGCAGCAGCACAGATACGCAGTATTTT.

This chain connects TRBV12-3 or TRBV12-4 to TRBJ2-1, with 14 bases matching TRBD2. V lost 5 bases to trimming and J lost 7 bases; unmatched junction nucleotides: 4. The CDR3 runs to 15 residues. The CDR3 DNA is TGTGCCAGCAGTCGACTAGCGGGAGGGGTAAATGAGCAGTTCTTC. This encodes CASSRLAGGVNEQFF.

As regards this clonotype: A much larger clone is a single base away; this may be a read error. The V and J genes are TRBV11-2 and TRBJ2-7; D could derive from TRBD1 or TRBD2 (6 bases each). The CDR3 has 15 residues. The V gene's germline CDR1 is SGHAT and CDR2 FQNNGV. The germline V and J ends were trimmed by 1 base and 8 bases, with 18 bases remaining between them. The CDR3 protein is CASSLGIGGQPQQYF. The CDR3 DNA follows: TGTGCCAGCAGCTTAGGGATCGGGGGCCAACCCCAGCAGTACTTC.

This clonotype has only a few counts. J is TRBJ2-2 and V is TRBV12-3 or TRBV12-4, with 13 bases aligning to TRBD2. There are 19 residues in the CDR3. V lost 6 bases to trimming and J lost 0 bases; unmatched junction nucleotides: 10. For the CDR3, the DNA is TGTGCCAGCAGGACAGCTCCGGGACTAGCGGGAACGAACACCGGGGAGCTGTTTTTT. Protein: CASRTAPGLAGTNTGELFF.

Comment on this clonotype: A much larger clone lies one base from this, so it may be a read error. The J gene is TRBJ2-5, the V gene TRBV11-2; D perhaps matches TRBD2 (7 bases). Trimming cost V 7 bases and J 5 bases, with 17 bases left between them. CDR1 and CDR2 (germline): SGHAT, FQNNGV. This CDR3 comprises 14 residues. In nucleotides, the CDR3 is TGTGCCAGCAATATAGGGGGGGGGCTGGAGACCCAGTACTTC. Translating it yields CASNIGGGLETQYF.

The V call is TRBV10-1, the J call TRBJ2-5; the D is unclear. Trimming pared 0 bases from V and 4 bases from J, leaving 15 bases between. The germline V gene encodes CDR1 WNHNN and CDR2 SYGVQD (reference sequence). The CDR3 has 16 amino acids. The CDR3 loop is CASSESRRGARETQYF. The CDR3 DNA is TGCGCCAGCAGTGAGTCACGTCGAGGTGCCAGAGAGACCCAGTACTTC.